These 10 T cell receptor beta chains were sequenced from one sample in a study of T cells in Graves' hyperthyroidism and ophthalmopathy. It was RNA transcripts that yielded the amplified TCR beta CDR3 regions. The study used the HTBI primer set for a first-round RT-PCR of the TCR CDR3. One entry per CDR3 protein results from TCRdb running MiXCR on the multiplex PCR reads. The sample lists over 550,000 distinct CDR3 sequences, over 15% occurring once. Sequenced input: blood. These receptors were taken from a woman younger than 30 with Graves' hyperthyroidism.

The chain joins TRBV6-1 to TRBJ1-5; 11 positions agree with TRBD1. CDR1 and CDR2 (germline): MNHNS, SASEGT. This CDR3 spans 15 amino acids. The ends lost 7 bases at V and 6 bases at J; junction bases unmatched: 8. CDR3: CASTSGGTGGQPQHF. Written as DNA, the CDR3 is TGTGCCAGCACCTCCGGGGGGACAGGGGGTCAGCCCCAGCATTTT.

There are many counts of this clonotype. The chain links TRBV7-2 to TRBJ2-1; D gene uncertain. Per the germline V gene, CDR1 is SGHTA and CDR2 is FQGNSA. V lost 8 bases to trimming and J lost 11 bases, with 13 bases between them. The CDR3 length is 11 residues. The CDR3 sequence is CASATGRKQFF. CDR3 bases: TGTGCCAGCGCCACGGGCCGGAAGCAGTTCTTC.

This clonotype was observed at least ten times. The V and J genes are TRBV13 and TRBJ2-3; perhaps TRBD2 as D (5 bases). Germline loops: CDR1 PRHDT, CDR2 FYEKMQ (reference sequence). The CDR3 sequence is 15 residues long. The V gene lost 6 bases and the J gene lost 0 bases, with 13 bases spanning the gap. The CDR3 here is CASRDRGRSTDTQYF. CDR3 nucleotide sequence: TGTGCCAGCAGAGACCGGGGTCGGAGCACAGATACGCAGTATTTT. Together with reference TRBV13 and TRBJ2-3, the CDR3 gives the full variable domain: AAGVIQSPRHLIKEKRETATLKCYPIPRHDTVYWYQQGPGQDPQFLISFYEKMQSDKGSIPDRFSAQQFSDYHSELNMSSLELGDSALYFCASRDRGRSTDTQYFGPGTRLTVL.

This clonotype came up many times. This rearrangement joins TRBV28 to TRBJ2-7; D possibly matches TRBD1 or TRBD2 (5 bases each). The CDR3 contains 22 residues. V lost 5 bases and J lost 2, with 37 bases in between. The germline CDR1 and CDR2 sequences are MDHEN and SYDVKM. CDR3 nucleotides: TGTGCCAGCAGTCTCCGTTACGACCTTACGGGTCGGGACCGAAGCTTTACCTACGAGCAGTACTTC. The encoded protein is CASSLRYDLTGRDRSFTYEQYF.

Ten or more counts support this clonotype. V and J are TRBV20-1 and TRBJ2-7; tentatively, D is TRBD1 or TRBD2 (7 bases each). V shed 3 bases and J shed 4 bases, with 16 bases lying between them. The CDR3 runs to 14 residues. In germline, CDR1 is DFQATT, CDR2 SNEGSKA (reference sequence). The CDR3 region is CSARMQGGGYEQYF. As DNA, the CDR3 is TGCAGTGCTAGGATGCAGGGGGGGGGGTACGAGCAGTACTTC.

The rearrangement uses TRBV7-9 and TRBJ2-1; 12 positions match TRBD2. V lost 0 bases to trimming and J lost 7 bases; unmatched junction nucleotides: 7. CDR1 and CDR2 from the germline V gene are SEHNR and FQNEAQ (reference sequence). The CDR3 loop spans 17 amino acids. CDR3 amino acids: CASSLALGLAGLNEQFF. In DNA form, the CDR3 reads TGTGCCAGCAGCTTAGCGCTCGGACTAGCGGGGTTAAATGAGCAGTTCTTC. Looking up the rest from reference TRBV7-9 and TRBJ2-1 gives the full variable domain: DTGVSQNPRHKITKRGQNVTFRCDPISEHNRLYWYRQTLGQGPEFLTYFQNEAQLEKSRLLSDRFSAERPKGSFSTLEIQRTEQGDSAMYLCASSLALGLAGLNEQFFGPGTRLTVL.

The chain links TRBV12-3 or TRBV12-4 to TRBJ1-5; possibly TRBD1 for D (5 bases). The CDR3 covers 15 residues. Trimming took off 7 bases at V and 0 bases at J, with 13 bases between the two ends. The CDR3: CASTRTPYSNQPQHF. CDR3 in DNA: TGTGCCAGCACCCGGACACCGTATAGCAATCAGCCCCAGCATTTT.

This clonotype occurred many times. The genes are TRBV20-1 and TRBJ2-5; TRBD1 agrees at 11 bases. With 1 base clipped from V and 6 bases from J, the junction kept 7 bases outside the gene matches. CDR3 size: 15 residues. Germline V gene data show CDR1 as DFQATT and CDR2 as SNEGSKA (reference sequence). The CDR3 reads CSARVRDRGTKTQYF. DNA for the CDR3: TGCAGTGCTAGAGTGAGGGACAGGGGGACGAAGACCCAGTACTTC.

In this sample, this clonotype turned up many times. This chain connects TRBV6-2 or TRBV6-3 to TRBJ2-7; unclear D gene. From germline, CDR1 is MNHEY and CDR2 SVGEGT. CDR3 length equals 14 residues. The V end was cut by 0 bases, the J end by 3 bases, with 9 bases between. Written as DNA, the CDR3 is TGTGCCAGCAGTTACTCGGGTGACCACTACGAGCAGTACTTC. Its translation is CASSYSGDHYEQYF.

The chain uses TRBV25-1 and TRBJ2-7, with TRBD2 matching over 10 bases. The junction had 4 bases not matched to a gene; V was cut back by 4 bases and J by 1 base. The CDR3 extends over 15 amino acids. The V gene's germline CDR1 is MGHDK and CDR2 SYGVNS. This CDR3 is CASSASGRGSYEQYF. CDR3 bases: TGTGCCAGCAGTGCCAGCGGGAGGGGTTCCTACGAGCAGTACTTC.